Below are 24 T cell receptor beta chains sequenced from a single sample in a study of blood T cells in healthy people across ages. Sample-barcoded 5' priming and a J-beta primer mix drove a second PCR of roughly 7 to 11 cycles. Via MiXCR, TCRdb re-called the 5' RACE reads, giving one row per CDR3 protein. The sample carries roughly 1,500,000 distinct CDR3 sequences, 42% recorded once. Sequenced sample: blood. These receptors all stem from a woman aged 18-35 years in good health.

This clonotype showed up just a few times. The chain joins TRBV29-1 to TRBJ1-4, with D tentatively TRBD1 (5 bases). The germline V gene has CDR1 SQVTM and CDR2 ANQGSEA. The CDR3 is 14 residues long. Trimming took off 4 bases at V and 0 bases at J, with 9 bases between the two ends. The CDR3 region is CSVAGTATNEKLFF. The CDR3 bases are TGCAGCGTTGCCGGGACTGCAACTAATGAAAAACTGTTTTTT.

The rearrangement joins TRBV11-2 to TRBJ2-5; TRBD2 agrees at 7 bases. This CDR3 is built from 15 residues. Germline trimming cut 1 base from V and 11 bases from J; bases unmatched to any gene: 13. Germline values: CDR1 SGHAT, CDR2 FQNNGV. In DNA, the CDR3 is TGTGCCAGCAGCTTAGGGGCGGGAGTGGCCTACGTGCAGTACTTC. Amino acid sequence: CASSLGAGVAYVQYF.

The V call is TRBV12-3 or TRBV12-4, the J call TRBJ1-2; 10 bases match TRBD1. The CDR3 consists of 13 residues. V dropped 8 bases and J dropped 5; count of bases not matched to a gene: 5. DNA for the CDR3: TGTGCCAGCTCGACAGGGGGCAAGTATGGCTACACCTTC. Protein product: CASSTGGKYGYTF.

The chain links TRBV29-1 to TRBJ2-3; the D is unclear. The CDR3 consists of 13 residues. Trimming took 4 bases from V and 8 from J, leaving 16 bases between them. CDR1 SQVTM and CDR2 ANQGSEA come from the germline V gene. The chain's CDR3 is CSVGVLATSTQYF. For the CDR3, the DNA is TGCAGCGTTGGGGTCCTCGCGACAAGTACGCAGTATTTT.

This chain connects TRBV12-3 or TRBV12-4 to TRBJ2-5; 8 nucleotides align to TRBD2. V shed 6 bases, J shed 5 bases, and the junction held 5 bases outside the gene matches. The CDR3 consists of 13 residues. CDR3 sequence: CASRGTSTETQYF. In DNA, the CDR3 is TGTGCCAGCAGAGGGACTAGTACTGAGACCCAGTACTTC.

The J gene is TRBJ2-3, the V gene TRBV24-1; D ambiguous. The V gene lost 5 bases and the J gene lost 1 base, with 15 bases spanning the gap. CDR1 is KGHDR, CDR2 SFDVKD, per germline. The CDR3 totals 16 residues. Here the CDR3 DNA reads TGTGCCACCAGTGGCCTAAGCGAGATCGGCACAGATACGCAGTATTTT. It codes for CATSGLSEIGTDTQYF.

The CDR3 DNA is TGTGCCATCCTGACGGACAGGGAGAGTGGCTACACCTTC. Encoded protein: CAILTDRESGYTF. The rearrangement links TRBV14 to TRBJ1-2; 8 positions match TRBD1. Trimming took 10 bases from V and 7 from J; bases not matched to a gene: 11. CDR1 and CDR2 (germline): SGHDN, FVKESK. The CDR3 sequence is 13 residues long.

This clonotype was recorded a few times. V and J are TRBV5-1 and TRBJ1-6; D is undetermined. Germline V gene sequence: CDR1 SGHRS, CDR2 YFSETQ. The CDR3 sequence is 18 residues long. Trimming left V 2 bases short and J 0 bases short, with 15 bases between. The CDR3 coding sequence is TGCGCCAGCAGCTTAACTAAGCCGTTGAGCTCCTATAATTCACCCCTCCACTTT. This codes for CASSLTKPLSSYNSPLHF.

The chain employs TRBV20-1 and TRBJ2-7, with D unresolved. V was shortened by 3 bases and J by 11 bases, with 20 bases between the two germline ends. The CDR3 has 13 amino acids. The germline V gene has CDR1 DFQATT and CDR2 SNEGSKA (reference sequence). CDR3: CSASPYQFASEYF. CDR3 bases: TGCAGTGCTAGTCCCTACCAGTTTGCGAGCGAGTACTTC.

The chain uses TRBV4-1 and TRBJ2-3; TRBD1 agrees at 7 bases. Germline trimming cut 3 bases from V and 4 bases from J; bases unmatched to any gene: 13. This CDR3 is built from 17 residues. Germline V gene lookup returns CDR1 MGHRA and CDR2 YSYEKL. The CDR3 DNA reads TGCGCCAGCAGCCACCCGACAGGGCAAAGGGAATCAGATACGCAGTATTTT. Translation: CASSHPTGQRESDTQYF.

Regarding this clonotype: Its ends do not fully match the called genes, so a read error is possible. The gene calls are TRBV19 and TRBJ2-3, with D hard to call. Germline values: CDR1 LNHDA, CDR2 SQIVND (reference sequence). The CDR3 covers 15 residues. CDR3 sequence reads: CASSLDRQFGDTQYF. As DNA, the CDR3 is TGTGCCAGTAGTCTAGACCGGCAGTTTGGAGATACGCAGTATTTT.

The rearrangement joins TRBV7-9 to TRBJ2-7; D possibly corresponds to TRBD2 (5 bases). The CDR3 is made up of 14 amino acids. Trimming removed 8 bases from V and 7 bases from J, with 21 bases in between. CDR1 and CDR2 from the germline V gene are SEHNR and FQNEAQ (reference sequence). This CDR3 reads CASESSGSKNEQYF. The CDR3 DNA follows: TGTGCCAGCGAATCCAGCGGAAGTAAGAATGAGCAGTACTTC.

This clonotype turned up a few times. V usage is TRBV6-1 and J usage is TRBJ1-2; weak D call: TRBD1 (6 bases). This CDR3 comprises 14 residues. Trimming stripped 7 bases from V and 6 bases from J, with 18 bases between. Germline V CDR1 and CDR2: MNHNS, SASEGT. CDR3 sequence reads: CASTRTDGLDGYTF. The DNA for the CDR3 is TGTGCCAGCACCCGGACAGACGGCTTGGATGGCTACACCTTC.

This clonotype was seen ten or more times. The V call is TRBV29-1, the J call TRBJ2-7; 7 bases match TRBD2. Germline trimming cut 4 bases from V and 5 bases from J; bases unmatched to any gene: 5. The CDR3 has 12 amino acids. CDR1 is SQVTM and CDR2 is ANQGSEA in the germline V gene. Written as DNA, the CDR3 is TGCAGCGTTGTTGAGGGAGGGGACGAGCAGTACTTC. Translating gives CSVVEGGDEQYF.

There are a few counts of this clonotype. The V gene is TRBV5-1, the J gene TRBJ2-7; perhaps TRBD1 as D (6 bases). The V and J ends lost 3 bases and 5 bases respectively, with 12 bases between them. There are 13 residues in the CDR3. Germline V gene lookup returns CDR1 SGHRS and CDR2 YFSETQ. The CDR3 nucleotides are TGCGCCAGCAGCTACCGGGACAATCACGAGCAGTACTTC. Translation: CASSYRDNHEQYF.

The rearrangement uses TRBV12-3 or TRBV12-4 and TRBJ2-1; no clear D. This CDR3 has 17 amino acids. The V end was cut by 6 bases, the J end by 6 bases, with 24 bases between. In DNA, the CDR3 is TGTGCCAGCAGCCCGAAGGTTGACCGGTCTCACTGCAATGAGCAGTTCTTC. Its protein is CASSPKVDRSHCNEQFF.

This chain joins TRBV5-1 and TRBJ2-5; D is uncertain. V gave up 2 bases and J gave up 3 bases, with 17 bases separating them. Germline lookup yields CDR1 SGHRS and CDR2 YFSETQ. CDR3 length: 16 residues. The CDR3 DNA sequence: TGCGCCAGCAGCTTACTTCGTATAGGACGGAAAGAGACCCAGTACTTC. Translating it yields CASSLLRIGRKETQYF.

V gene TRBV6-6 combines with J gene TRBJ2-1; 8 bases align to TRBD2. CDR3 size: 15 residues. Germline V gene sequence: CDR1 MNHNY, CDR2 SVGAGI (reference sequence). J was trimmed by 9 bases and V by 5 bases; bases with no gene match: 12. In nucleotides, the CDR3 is TGTGCCAGCAGTAATTCCGGGGGGGCGGGGAGTGAGCAGTTCTTC. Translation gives CASSNSGGAGSEQFF.

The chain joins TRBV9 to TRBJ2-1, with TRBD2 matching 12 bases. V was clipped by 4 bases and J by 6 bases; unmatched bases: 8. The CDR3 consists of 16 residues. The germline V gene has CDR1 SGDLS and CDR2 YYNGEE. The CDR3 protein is CASSKRTSGISNEQFF. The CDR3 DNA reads TGTGCCAGCAGCAAACGGACTAGCGGGATTAGCAATGAGCAGTTCTTC.

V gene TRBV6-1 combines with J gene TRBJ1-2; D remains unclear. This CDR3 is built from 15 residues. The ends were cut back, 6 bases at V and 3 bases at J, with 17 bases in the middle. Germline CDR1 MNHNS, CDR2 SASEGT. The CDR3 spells CASRARTDWDYGYTF. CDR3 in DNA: TGTGCCAGCAGGGCTCGGACGGATTGGGACTATGGCTACACCTTC.

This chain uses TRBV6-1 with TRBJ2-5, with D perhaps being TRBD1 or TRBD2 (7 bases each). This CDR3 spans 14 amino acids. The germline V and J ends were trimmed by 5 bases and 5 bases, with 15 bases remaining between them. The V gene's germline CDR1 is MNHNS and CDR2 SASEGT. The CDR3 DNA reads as TGTGCCAGCAGTAACGCCAGGGGGGGGGAGACCCAGTACTTC. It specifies CASSNARGGETQYF.

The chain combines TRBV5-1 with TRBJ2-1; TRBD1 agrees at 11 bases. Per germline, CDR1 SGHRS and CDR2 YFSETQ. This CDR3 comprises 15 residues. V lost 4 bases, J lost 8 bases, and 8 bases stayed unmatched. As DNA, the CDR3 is TGCGCCAGCAGCCCTCGGGGACAGGGGGTTGATGAGCAGTTCTTC. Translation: CASSPRGQGVDEQFF.

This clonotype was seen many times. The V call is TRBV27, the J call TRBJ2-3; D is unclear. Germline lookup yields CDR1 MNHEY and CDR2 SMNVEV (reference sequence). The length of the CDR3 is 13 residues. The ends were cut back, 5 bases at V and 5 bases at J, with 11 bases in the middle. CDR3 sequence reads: CASSPTNGDTQYF. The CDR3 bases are TGTGCCAGCAGTCCGACAAACGGAGATACGCAGTATTTT.

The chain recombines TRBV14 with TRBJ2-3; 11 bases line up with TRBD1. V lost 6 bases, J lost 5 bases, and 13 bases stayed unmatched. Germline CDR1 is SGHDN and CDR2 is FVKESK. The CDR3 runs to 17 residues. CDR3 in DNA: TGTGCCAGCAGTCCTTACCTCGGGACAGGGGGGGAAGATACGCAGTATTTT. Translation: CASSPYLGTGGEDTQYF.